This TCR beta chain is from a study of CD4 and CD8 cells across lung adenocarcinoma regions. TCRdb reprocessed the PCR reads via MiXCR and lists one record per CDR3 protein. The sample has under 5,000 distinct CDR3 sequences, 64% seen once. Localized lung adenocarcinoma, a non-small cell lung cancer, affected the donors. CDR3 size: 15 residues. Germline V gene sequence: CDR1 SEHNR, CDR2 FQNEAQ (reference sequence). Deletions cut 2 bases from V and 0 bases from J, with 7 bases between. The chain recombines TRBV7-9 with TRBJ2-2; no definite D call. The TCR was taken from a male donor with lung adenocarcinoma. The CD4 and CD8 labels of this study may be unreliable. Sequenced: CD4+ T cells from the margin of a lung tumor. The CDR3 here is CASSLRDANTGELFF. The CDR3 DNA reads TGTGCCAGCAGCTTACGAGACGCGAACACCGGGGAGCTGTTTTTT.